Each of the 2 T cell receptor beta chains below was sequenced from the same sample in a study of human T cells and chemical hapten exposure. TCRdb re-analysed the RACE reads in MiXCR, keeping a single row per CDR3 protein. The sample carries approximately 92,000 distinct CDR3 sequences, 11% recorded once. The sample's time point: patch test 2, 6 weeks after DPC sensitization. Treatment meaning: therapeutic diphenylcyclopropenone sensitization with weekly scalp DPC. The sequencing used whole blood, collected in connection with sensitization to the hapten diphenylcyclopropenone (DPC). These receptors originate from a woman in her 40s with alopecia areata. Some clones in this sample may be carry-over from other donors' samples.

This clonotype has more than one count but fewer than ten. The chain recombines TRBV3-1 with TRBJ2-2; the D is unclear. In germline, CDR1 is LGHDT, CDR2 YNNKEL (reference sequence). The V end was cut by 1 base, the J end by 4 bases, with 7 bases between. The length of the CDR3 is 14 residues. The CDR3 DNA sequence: TGTGCCAGCAGCCAAGGCCGGGCCACCGGGGAGCTGTTTTTT. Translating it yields CASSQGRATGELFF.

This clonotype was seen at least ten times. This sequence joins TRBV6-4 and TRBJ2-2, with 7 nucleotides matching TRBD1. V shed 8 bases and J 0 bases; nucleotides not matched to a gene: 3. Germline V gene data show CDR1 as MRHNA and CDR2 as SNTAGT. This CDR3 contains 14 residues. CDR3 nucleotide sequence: TGTGCCAGCGGAACAGGGGCGAACACCGGGGAGCTGTTTTTT. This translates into CASGTGANTGELFF.